A selection of T cell receptor beta chains follows, all from one sample in a study of T-cell reconstitution after alpha-beta-depleted transplantation in children. Via MiXCR, TCRdb re-called the PCR reads, giving one row per CDR3 protein. The repertoire holds around 450,000 distinct CDR3 sequences, with roughly 15% as singletons. The specimen comprised PBMCs, mostly from graft donor cells, sampled 360 days after TCRalphabeta/CD19-depleted stem cell transplant. Source of these receptors: a boy in the first two years of life who had a stem cell transplant for Wiskott-Aldrich syndrome, so the T cells may come from the graft donor. The CDR3 runs from the conserved cysteine through the conserved F or W. Fields, in order: J gene, D gene, V gene, clone size, CDR3 DNA, CDR3 protein. A D gene is named only where the DNA matches it firmly. Part of the rows lack a size; the others show once, few, many or a class for expanded clones.

J gene: TRBJ2-5; D gene: TRBD2; V gene: TRBV27; clone size: few; CDR3 DNA: TGTGCCAGCAGTTTATCGCTTCCTAGCGGGAGGGCCCGTGAGACCCAGTACTTC; CDR3 protein: CASSLSLPSGRARETQYF
J gene: TRBJ2-2; D gene: -; V gene: TRBV7-9; clone size: -; CDR3 DNA: TGTGCCAGCAGCATTGGACCGGGACCGATCACCGGGGAGCTGTTTTTT; CDR3 protein: CASSIGPGPITGELFF
J gene: TRBJ1-5; D gene: -; V gene: TRBV3-1; clone size: few; CDR3 DNA: TGTGCCAGCAGCCAAGGTCCGGGGGCCCAGCCCCAGCATTTT; CDR3 protein: CASSQGPGAQPQHF
J gene: TRBJ1-6; D gene: -; V gene: TRBV27; clone size: -; CDR3 DNA: TGTGCCAGCAAGTCCAGTCGGGGGCGCCTTAATTCACCCCTCCACTTT; CDR3 protein: CASKSSRGRLNSPLHF
J gene: TRBJ2-7; D gene: -; V gene: TRBV27; clone size: -; CDR3 DNA: TGTGCCAGCAGTCATAGCGGGACAGGCCCCTACGAGCAGTACTTC; CDR3 protein: CASSHSGTGPYEQYF
J gene: TRBJ2-1; D gene: -; V gene: TRBV5-1; clone size: -; CDR3 DNA: TGCGCCAGCAGCTTGCCGCCCTTGGCAGGGCGGTACAATGAGCAGTTCTTC; CDR3 protein: CASSLPPLAGRYNEQFF
J gene: TRBJ2-2; D gene: -; V gene: TRBV11-3; clone size: -; CDR3 DNA: TGTGCCAGCAGCTTTCGAAACGCGGGCCCCGGGGAGCTGTTTTTT; CDR3 protein: CASSFRNAGPGELFF
J gene: TRBJ2-5; D gene: -; V gene: TRBV28; clone size: -; CDR3 DNA: TGTGCCAGCAGTATTCAGGGCGCCGGGGAAGAGACCCAGTACTTC; CDR3 protein: CASSIQGAGEETQYF
J gene: TRBJ1-5; D gene: -; V gene: TRBV7-2; clone size: -; CDR3 DNA: TGTGCCAGCAGCTTAGCCTGGGGGTTAGGCCAGCCCCAGCATTTT; CDR3 protein: CASSLAWGLGQPQHF
J gene: TRBJ2-4; D gene: -; V gene: TRBV30; clone size: -; CDR3 DNA: TGTGCCTGGAGTGTAGCTTTTGTACAGGCCAAAAACATTCAGTACTTC; CDR3 protein: CAWSVAFVQAKNIQYF
J gene: TRBJ2-5; D gene: -; V gene: TRBV20-1; clone size: few; CDR3 DNA: TGCAGTGCTCCTAGTAATGTGGGGAATAAAGAGACCCAGTACTTC; CDR3 protein: CSAPSNVGNKETQYF
J gene: TRBJ2-3; D gene: TRBD1; V gene: TRBV29-1; clone size: few; CDR3 DNA: TGCAGCGTCCTATTATTCGACAGGGCCACAGATACGCAGTATTTT; CDR3 protein: CSVLLFDRATDTQYF
J gene: TRBJ2-5; D gene: TRBD1; V gene: TRBV6-2/TRBV6-3; clone size: few; CDR3 DNA: TGTGCCAGTCGGGACAGCCCGTACCAAGAGACCCAGTACTTC; CDR3 protein: CASRDSPYQETQYF
J gene: TRBJ2-2; D gene: TRBD1; V gene: TRBV11-2; clone size: few; CDR3 DNA: TGTGCCAGCAGCCTGCTTCTCCCGGGACAGGGTAGCGGGGAGCTGTTTTTT; CDR3 protein: CASSLLLPGQGSGELFF
J gene: TRBJ1-4; D gene: -; V gene: TRBV30; clone size: -; CDR3 DNA: TGTGCCTGGAGTCACAGGGTAACTGAAAAACTGTTTTTT; CDR3 protein: CAWSHRVTEKLFF
J gene: TRBJ2-2; D gene: -; V gene: TRBV29-1; clone size: -; CDR3 DNA: TGCAGCGTTAGCTACCACGATACCGGGGAGCTGTTTTTT; CDR3 protein: CSVSYHDTGELFF
J gene: TRBJ2-3; D gene: -; V gene: TRBV7-9; clone size: few; CDR3 DNA: TGTGCCAGCAGCGAGTATGTGGCAGATACGCAGTATTTT; CDR3 protein: CASSEYVADTQYF
J gene: TRBJ2-1; D gene: -; V gene: TRBV5-6; clone size: -; CDR3 DNA: TGTGCCAGCAGCTTGGCTGACATGAGGAACAATGAGCAGTTCTTC; CDR3 protein: CASSLADMRNNEQFF
J gene: TRBJ2-3; D gene: -; V gene: TRBV10-1; clone size: -; CDR3 DNA: TGCGCCAGCAGTGAGTCCGGACCAGGGACGGCAGATACGCAGTATTTT; CDR3 protein: CASSESGPGTADTQYF
J gene: TRBJ1-1; D gene: -; V gene: TRBV2; clone size: -; CDR3 DNA: TGTGCCAGCAGTGAGGAGGGGTGGACTGAAGCTTTCTTT; CDR3 protein: CASSEEGWTEAFF
J gene: TRBJ1-2; D gene: -; V gene: TRBV7-9; clone size: few; CDR3 DNA: TGTGCCAGCAGCTTAGGGGTGCGCGGCTACACCTTC; CDR3 protein: CASSLGVRGYTF
J gene: TRBJ2-5; D gene: -; V gene: TRBV3-1; clone size: few; CDR3 DNA: TGTGCCAGCAGCCAAGGTGCAAGGACTACCCCTCAAGAGACCCAGTACTTC; CDR3 protein: CASSQGARTTPQETQYF
J gene: TRBJ2-7; D gene: -; V gene: TRBV5-1; clone size: -; CDR3 DNA: TGCGCCAGCAGCTTGGTTTTCTCCCCCTACGAGCAGTACTTC; CDR3 protein: CASSLVFSPYEQYF
J gene: TRBJ2-2; D gene: -; V gene: TRBV7-2; clone size: -; CDR3 DNA: TGTGCCAGCAGCTTAAACGCAGGATGGGTAAAGGGGGAGCTGTTTTTT; CDR3 protein: CASSLNAGWVKGELFF